This T cell receptor (beta chain) was sequenced during a study of blood T cell repertoires in COVID-19. CDR3 length: 13 amino acids. V was shortened by 7 bases and J by 1 base, with 10 bases between the two germline ends. Original handling: Amplifying reference gene primers gave estimates of nucleated cell counts. The data were produced by immunoSEQ multiplex PCR, yet TCRdb's version contains in-frame clones alone and is incomplete. V, J and clone size are taken as reported in that table, and D and trimming were inferred from the DNA itself. The sample includes some 170,000 clones, over 80% of them seen just once.

The source of this sequence is a woman aged 45 to 65 with acute or convalescent COVID-19. The chain joins TRBV12-3 or TRBV12-4 to TRBJ2-5, with D perhaps TRBD2 (6 bases). Sequenced input: peripheral blood. The CDR3 here is CASNPAGQETQYF. The DNA for the CDR3 is TGTGCCAGCAATCCAGCGGGCCAAGAGACCCAGTACTTC.